In its sample, the clone carrying this TCR beta chain was seen a few times. No antigen is known for it. The data originate from a study of response to subunit inactivated influenza vaccine. Study-wide results and caveats: Authors suggested few new T cells are recruited by each seasonal influenza vaccination.

From the RT-PCR reads, TCRdb called clonotypes with MiXCR, one entry per CDR3 protein. Of 250,000 to 350,000 distinct CDR3 sequences in the sample, over 20% were seen once. From germline, CDR1 is SGDLS and CDR2 YYNGEE. The J segment lost 0 bases and the V segment lost 4 bases, leaving 3 bases of the junction unmatched. The CDR3 totals 15 residues. The rearrangement uses TRBV9 and TRBJ2-1, with 8 bases that match TRBD2. Here the sequenced sample was PBMCs from blood, taken about 19 months after vaccination. This clonotype originated in a man aged 50 to 75 who received an inactivated influenza vaccine. The CDR3 nucleotides are TGTGCCAGCAGCCGGGAGGGAAGCTCCTACAATGAGCAGTTCTTC. This gives the protein CASSREGSSYNEQFF.